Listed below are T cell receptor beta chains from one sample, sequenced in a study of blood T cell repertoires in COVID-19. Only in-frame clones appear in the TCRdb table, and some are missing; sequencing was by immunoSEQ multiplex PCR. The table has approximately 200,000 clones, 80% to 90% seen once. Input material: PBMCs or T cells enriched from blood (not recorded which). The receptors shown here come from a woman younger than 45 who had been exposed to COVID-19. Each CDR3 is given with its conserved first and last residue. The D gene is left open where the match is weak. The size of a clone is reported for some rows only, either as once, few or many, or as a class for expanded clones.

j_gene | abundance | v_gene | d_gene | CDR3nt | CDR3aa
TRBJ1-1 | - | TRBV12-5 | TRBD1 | TGTGCTAGTGGTTTGGCAAAATCGACAGGGGCACTTGTTTGGGACACTGAAGCTTTCTTT | CASGLAKSTGALVWDTEAFF
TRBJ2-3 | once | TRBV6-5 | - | TGTGCCAGCAGTTACACGGGGATCACAGATACGCAGTATTTT | CASSYTGITDTQYF
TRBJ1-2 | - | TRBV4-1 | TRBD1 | TGCGCCAGCAGCGGACAGGGGGCTGGCTATGGCTACACCTTC | CASSGQGAGYGYTF
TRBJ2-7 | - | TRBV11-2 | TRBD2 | TGTGCCAGCAGCTTCGCTAGCGGGAGATCCGAGCAGTACTTC | CASSFASGRSEQYF
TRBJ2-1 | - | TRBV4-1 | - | TGCGCCAGCAGCCAACCATCCTACAATGAGCAGTTCTTC | CASSQPSYNEQFF
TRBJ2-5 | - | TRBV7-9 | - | TGTGCCAGCAGCTTAATGGGCCTTGGGGAGACCCAGTACTTC | CASSLMGLGETQYF
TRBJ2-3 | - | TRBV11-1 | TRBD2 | TGTGCCAGCAGCCCACGCCGTGGGGGAGGGCCAAATACGCAGTATTTT | CASSPRRGGGPNTQYF
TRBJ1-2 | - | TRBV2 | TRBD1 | TGTGCCAGCAGTGAAGACAGGGGTGGCTACACCTTC | CASSEDRGGYTF
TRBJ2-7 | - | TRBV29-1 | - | TGCAGCGTGAGACCGGGGTACTCCTACGAGCAGTACTTC | CSVRPGYSYEQYF
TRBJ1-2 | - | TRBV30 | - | TGTGCCCTGAAAACAGGGATCTATGGCTACACCTTC | CALKTGIYGYTF
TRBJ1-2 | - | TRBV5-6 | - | TGTGCCAGCAGCCTTTCGGGTGGTGGCTACACCTTC | CASSLSGGGYTF
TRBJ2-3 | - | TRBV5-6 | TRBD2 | TGTGCCAGCAGCCTGATAACTAGCGGGAACGTAGATACGCAGTATTTT | CASSLITSGNVDTQYF
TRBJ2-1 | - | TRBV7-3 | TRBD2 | TGTGCCAGCAGCTCTAGCGGATATGAGCAGTTCTTC | CASSSSGYEQFF
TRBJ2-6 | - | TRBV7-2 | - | TGTGCCAGCAGCTTGGGGCGCCTATCTGGGGCCAACGTCCTGACTTTC | CASSLGRLSGANVLTF
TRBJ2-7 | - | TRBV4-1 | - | TGCGCCAGCAGCCAAGACAGGCTTCGTTCCTACGAGCAGTACTTC | CASSQDRLRSYEQYF
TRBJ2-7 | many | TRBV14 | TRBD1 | TGTGCCAGCAGCCAAGCGGACAGGGTTTTCTCCGAGCAGTACTTC | CASSQADRVFSEQYF
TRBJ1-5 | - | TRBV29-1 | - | TGCAGCGTGGGAACCGGGACAAATAGCAATCAGCCCCAGCATTTT | CSVGTGTNSNQPQHF
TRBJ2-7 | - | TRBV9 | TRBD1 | TGTGCCAGCAGCCCTAGAGGACAGGGGGCCTCCTACGAGCAGTACTTC | CASSPRGQGASYEQYF
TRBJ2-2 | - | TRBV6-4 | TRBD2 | TGTGCCAGCAGTGTCGGGACTAGCGGGACGGGCACCGGGGAGCTGTTTTTT | CASSVGTSGTGTGELFF
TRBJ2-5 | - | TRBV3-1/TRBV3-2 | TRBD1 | TGTGCCAGCAGCCAGGGACAGGGGGTCGGATTGGACCAGTACTTC | CASSQGQGVGLDQYF
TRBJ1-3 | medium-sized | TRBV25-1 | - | TGTGCCAGCAGTGTCAGGGGCCCCCCTGGAAACACCATATATTTT | CASSVRGPPGNTIYF
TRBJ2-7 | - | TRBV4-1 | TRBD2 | TGCGCCAGCAGCCAAGTCACTAGCGGGAGCCACGAGCAGTACTTC | CASSQVTSGSHEQYF
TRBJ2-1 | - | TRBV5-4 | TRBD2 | TGTGCCAGCAGCTTGGGGCGGGAGAAAAGAGATGAGCAGTTCTTC | CASSLGREKRDEQFF
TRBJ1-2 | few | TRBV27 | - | TGTGCCAGCAGTTTACTCCCCGGCAGGGCAGTAGGGGGCTACACCTTC | CASSLLPGRAVGGYTF
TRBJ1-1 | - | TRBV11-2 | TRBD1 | TGTGCCAGCAGCTTGAAACAGGGGGTCCCGAACACTGAAGCTTTCTTT | CASSLKQGVPNTEAFF
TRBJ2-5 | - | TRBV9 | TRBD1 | TGTGCCAGCAGCCCGGGGACAGTTAAAGAGACCCAGTACTTC | CASSPGTVKETQYF